A single sample gave rise to the 15 T cell receptor beta chains below, sequenced in a study of human T cells and chemical hapten exposure. A single record per CDR3 protein comes from TCRdb applying MiXCR to the RACE reads. The sample yields 70,000 to 90,000 distinct CDR3 sequences, under 11% seen once. The time point denotes: patch test 2, 6 weeks after DPC sensitization. Treatment described: therapeutic diphenylcyclopropenone sensitization with weekly scalp DPC. The source was whole blood, collected in connection with sensitization to the hapten diphenylcyclopropenone (DPC). All receptors come from a woman aged 45-59 years with alopecia areata. Some clones in this sample may be carry-over from other donors' samples.

In this sample, this clonotype turned up a few times. The chain employs TRBV28 and TRBJ2-5; 8 bases line up with TRBD1. The ends lost 6 bases at V and 2 bases at J; junction bases unmatched: 8. The CDR3 consists of 15 residues. The germline V gene encodes CDR1 MDHEN and CDR2 SYDVKM. CDR3 sequence: CASSQGAGWQETQYF. The CDR3 region has the DNA TGTGCCAGCAGCCAGGGGGCGGGATGGCAAGAGACCCAGTACTTC.

The chain employs TRBV25-1 and TRBJ2-3; D is uncertain. Between the trimmed V and J ends, which lost 8 bases and 5 bases, there was a span of 8 bases. This CDR3 has 11 residues. Germline V gene sequence: CDR1 MGHDK, CDR2 SYGVNS. The CDR3 is CASRNGDTQYF. DNA of the CDR3: TGTGCCAGCCGCAATGGAGATACGCAGTATTTT.

The J gene is TRBJ1-1, the V gene TRBV14; D remains ambiguous. Trimming pared 1 base from V and 4 bases from J, leaving 16 bases between. The CDR3 is 16 amino acids. The germline gives CDR1 SGHDN, CDR2 FVKESK. CDR3 residues: CASSQVRRGRATEAFF. DNA for the CDR3: TGTGCCAGCAGCCAAGTTAGGCGAGGGAGAGCCACTGAAGCTTTCTTT.

This clonotype was seen ten or more times. The chain links TRBV14 to TRBJ2-7, with D unresolved. Germline values: CDR1 SGHDN, CDR2 FVKESK. This CDR3 is built from 13 residues. Deletions cut 4 bases from V and 9 bases from J, with 16 bases between. The CDR3 bases are TGTGCCAGCAGCCGGTCCCTACCTGTCCCGCAGTACTTC. It yields the protein CASSRSLPVPQYF.

The table lists this clonotype with a few counts. This chain connects TRBV10-3 to TRBJ1-6, with D unclear. CDR3 size: 14 residues. V shed 0 bases and J shed 10 bases, with 10 bases lying between them. Germline V gene data show CDR1 as ENHRY and CDR2 as SYGVKD. The CDR3 DNA sequence: TGTGCCATCAGTGAGTCTTGGGCCGAGTCACCCCTCCACTTT. It translates to CAISESWAESPLHF.

This clonotype has ten or more counts. V is TRBV5-5 and J is TRBJ1-5; TRBD1 aligns across 12 bases. The germline V gene encodes CDR1 SGHKS and CDR2 YYEKEE (reference sequence). Losses at the gene ends were 2 bases for V and 7 bases for J; bases not matched to a gene: 7. The CDR3 runs to 16 residues. The CDR3 DNA follows: TGTGCCAGCAGCTTCGGGACAGGGGGCAAGGGACAGCCCCAGCATTTT. Its protein is CASSFGTGGKGQPQHF. Filled out from reference TRBV5-5 and TRBJ1-5, the complete variable domain reads DAGVTQSPTHLIKTRGQQVTLRCSPISGHKSVSWYQQVLGQGPQFIFQYYEKEERGRGNFPDRFSARQFPNYSSELNVNALLLGDSALYLCASSFGTGGKGQPQHFGDGTRLSIL.

There are a few counts of this clonotype. CDR3 nucleotides: TGTGCCAGCAGCTTAGGACAGGGATATCGTGAAAAACTGTTTTTT. Translated: CASSLGQGYREKLFF. The chain recombines TRBV11-2 with TRBJ1-4; TRBD1 aligns across 7 bases. The CDR3 has 15 amino acids. J lost 7 bases, V lost 1 base, and 6 bases had no gene match. Germline V gene lookup returns CDR1 SGHAT and CDR2 FQNNGV. Full variable domain (outside the CDR3, taken from reference TRBV11-2 and TRBJ1-4): EAGVAQSPRYKIIEKRQSVAFWCNPISGHATLYWYQQILGQGPKLLIQFQNNGVVDDSQLPKDRFSAERLKGVDSTLKIQPAKLEDSAVYLCASSLGQGYREKLFFGSGTQLSVL.

This chain joins TRBV11-3 and TRBJ2-3, with a possible D match to TRBD2 (6 bases). The CDR3 has 14 amino acids. The germline gives CDR1 SGHNT, CDR2 YENEEA. Trimming removed 5 bases at V and 4 bases at J, with 13 bases between. CDR3 amino acids: CASSQGSSADTQYF. DNA of the CDR3: TGTGCCAGCAGCCAGGGATCTAGCGCAGATACGCAGTATTTT.

This clonotype showed up many times. The chain carries TRBV29-1 and TRBJ2-7; D is unclear. The CDR3 consists of 12 residues. V dropped 1 base and J dropped 11 bases, with 15 bases sitting between them. Germline CDR1 reads SQVTM; CDR2 reads ANQGSEA. CDR3 protein: CSVEVSGAVEYF. DNA for the CDR3: TGCAGCGTTGAAGTGTCGGGCGCGGTGGAGTACTTC.

This clonotype showed up just a few times. The V gene is TRBV20-1, the J gene TRBJ1-6, with no clear D. Germline lookup yields CDR1 DFQATT and CDR2 SNEGSKA (reference sequence). Trimming pared 3 bases from V and 12 bases from J, leaving 9 bases between. This CDR3 comprises 11 residues. The CDR3 bases are TGCAGTGCTAGCCCGGAGGTACCCCTCCACTTT. Its protein is CSASPEVPLHF.

This clonotype was found many times. The chain combines TRBV7-2 with TRBJ1-5, with 7 positions matching TRBD1. The trim removed 2 bases at V and 7 bases at J, leaving 11 bases unmatched. This CDR3 has 16 residues. CDR1 and CDR2 (germline): SGHTA, FQGNSA. DNA for the CDR3: TGTGCCAGCAGCTTATCAGCTTCGACAGGGTTACAGCCCCAGCATTTT. Translating it yields CASSLSASTGLQPQHF.

This clonotype was counted many times. The chain carries TRBV6-1 and TRBJ1-2; D uncertain. Germline V gives CDR1 MNHNS, CDR2 SASEGT. V was pared by 5 bases and J by 2 bases, with 6 bases between. The CDR3 is made up of 12 amino acids. The CDR3 loop is CASSFGNYGYTF. CDR3 nucleotides: TGTGCCAGCAGTTTTGGCAACTATGGCTACACCTTC.

CDR3 sequence (DNA): TGTGCCAGCAGCCCGCGGACCCAAGGGGGTCAGCAGTACTTC. Protein product: CASSPRTQGGQQYF. The chain joins TRBV7-2 to TRBJ2-7; a possible D gene is TRBD1 (6 bases). CDR3 length equals 14 residues. The V and J ends lost 5 bases and 8 bases respectively, with 19 bases between them. CDR1 SGHTA and CDR2 FQGNSA come from the germline V gene.

The CDR3, as DNA: TGTGCCAGCAGCCAAGGCACAGTCACCCACTCTGGGGCCAACGTCCTGACTTTC. Amino acids: CASSQGTVTHSGANVLTF. This chain links TRBV3-1 with TRBJ2-6; D is ambiguous. The germline V gene encodes CDR1 LGHDT and CDR2 YNNKEL (reference sequence). This CDR3 contains 18 residues. V was shortened by 1 base and J by 0 bases, with 13 bases between the two germline ends.

This clonotype came up many times. The rearrangement joins TRBV12-3 or TRBV12-4 to TRBJ2-2; D unclear. CDR3 size: 15 residues. The V and J ends lost 7 bases and 4 bases respectively, with 16 bases between them. The CDR3 loop reads CASTRGGEVTGELFF. The CDR3 coding sequence is TGTGCCAGCACCCGTGGCGGTGAGGTCACCGGGGAGCTGTTTTTT.